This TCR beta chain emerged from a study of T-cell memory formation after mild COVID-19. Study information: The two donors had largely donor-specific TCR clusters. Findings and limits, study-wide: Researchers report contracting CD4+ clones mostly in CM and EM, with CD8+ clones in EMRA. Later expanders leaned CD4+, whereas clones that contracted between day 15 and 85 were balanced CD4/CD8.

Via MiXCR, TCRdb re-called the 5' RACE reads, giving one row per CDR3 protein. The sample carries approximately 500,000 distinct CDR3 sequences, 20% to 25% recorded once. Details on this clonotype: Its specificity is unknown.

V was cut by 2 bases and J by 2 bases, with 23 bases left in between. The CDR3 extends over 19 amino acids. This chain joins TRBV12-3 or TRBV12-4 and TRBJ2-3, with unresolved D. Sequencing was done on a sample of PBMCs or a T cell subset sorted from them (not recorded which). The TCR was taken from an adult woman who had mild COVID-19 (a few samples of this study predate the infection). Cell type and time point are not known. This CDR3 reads CASSLNSIKHQPLTDTQYF. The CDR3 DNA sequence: TGTGCCAGCAGTTTAAACTCCATTAAACATCAGCCACTCACAGATACGCAGTATTTT.